The 8 T cell receptor beta chains in this list originate from one sample, sequenced in a study of blood T cells in healthy people across ages. A sample-barcoded 5' primer and a J-beta primer mix were used in a second PCR of roughly 6 to 11 cycles. TCRdb recomputed calls from the 5' RACE reads with MiXCR, one row per CDR3 protein. The profile shows approximately 2,000,000 distinct CDR3 sequences, about 39% of them singletons. The specimen sequenced was blood. Receptors originate from a human donor in good health.

The genes are TRBV5-1 and TRBJ2-3; D gene uncertain. The V gene lost 7 bases and the J gene lost 0 bases, with 21 bases spanning the gap. This CDR3 has 17 amino acids. Per germline, CDR1 SGHRS and CDR2 YFSETQ. The DNA of the CDR3 is TGCGCCAGCTCTAAAATCGAAGAAGACTCTAGCACAGATACGCAGTATTTT. Its translation: CASSKIEEDSSTDTQYF.

J is TRBJ2-4 and V is TRBV20-1, with a weak D call TRBD1 (6 bases). The end of the DNA aligns better with TRBJ2-7, so the J call may be wrong. The CDR3 spans 11 residues. Germline assignment: CDR1 DFQATT and CDR2 SNEGSKA (reference sequence). The CDR3 is CSAGQPYEQYF. The CDR3 coding sequence is TGCAGTGCTGGACAGCCCTACGAGCAGTACTTC.

The J gene is TRBJ1-1, the V gene TRBV7-2, with D hard to call. The germline V gene has CDR1 SGHTA and CDR2 FQGNSA. With 2 bases removed from V and 6 bases from J, the gap between germline ends came to 13 bases. This CDR3 contains 14 residues. CDR3 nucleotides: TGTGCCAGCAGCTTATATCTCGGAGGGCCTGAAGCTTTCTTT. This gives the protein CASSLYLGGPEAFF. Together with reference TRBV7-2 and TRBJ1-1, the CDR3 gives the full variable domain: GAGVSQSPSNKVTEKGKDVELRCDPISGHTALYWYRQSLGQGLEFLIYFQGNSAPDKSGLPSDRFSAERTGGSVSTLTIQRTQQEDSAVYLCASSLYLGGPEAFFGQGTRLTVV.

V usage is TRBV29-1 and J usage is TRBJ2-1, with D perhaps being TRBD1 or TRBD2 (5 bases each). In germline, CDR1 is SQVTM, CDR2 ANQGSEA. V lost 0 bases, J lost 9 bases, and 18 bases lay in between. The CDR3 totals 15 residues. The chain's CDR3 is CSVEDSGTLLGEQFF. Here the CDR3 DNA reads TGCAGCGTTGAAGACTCCGGGACGCTTCTGGGTGAGCAGTTCTTC.

The chain joins TRBV15 to TRBJ2-7; no firm D call. Germline CDR1 and CDR2: LNHNV and YYDKDF (reference sequence). The V and J ends lost 0 bases and 7 bases respectively, with 13 bases between them. The CDR3 consists of 14 residues. The CDR3 nucleotides read TGTGCCACCAGCAGAGATCGGGCCGCACTGGAGCAGTACTTC. The encoded protein is CATSRDRAALEQYF. Looking up the rest from reference TRBV15 and TRBJ2-7 gives the full variable domain: DAMVIQNPRYQVTQFGKPVTLSCSQTLNHNVMYWYQQKSSQAPKLLFHYYDKDFNNEADTPDNFQSRRPNTSFCFLDIRSPGLGDTAMYLCATSRDRAALEQYFGPGTRLTVT.

V gene TRBV10-3 combines with J gene TRBJ2-2; TRBD2 is a possible D gene (6 bases). The CDR3 is 14 residues long. V lost 4 bases, J lost 4 bases, and 10 bases lay in between. Germline V gene data show CDR1 as ENHRY and CDR2 as SYGVKD. CDR3 sequence reads: CAISVGTSTGELFF. CDR3 DNA: TGTGCCATCAGTGTCGGGACTTCCACCGGGGAGCTGTTTTTT.

The chain joins TRBV7-3 to TRBJ2-3; 11 bases line up with TRBD2. With V trimmed by 5 bases and J by 5 bases, 9 bases remained unmatched. From germline, CDR1 is SGHTA and CDR2 FQGTGA. CDR3 length: 16 amino acids. Here the CDR3 reads CASSKSQLAGVDTQYF. The CDR3 nucleotides are TGTGCCAGCAGCAAAAGCCAACTAGCGGGGGTAGATACGCAGTATTTT.

This chain connects TRBV3-1 to TRBJ2-7, with 15 bases lining up with TRBD2. The CDR3 contains 19 residues. V shed 4 bases, J shed 5 bases, and the junction held 15 bases outside the gene matches. Germline CDR1 is LGHDT and CDR2 is YNNKEL (reference sequence). The CDR3 DNA follows: TGTGCCAGCAGCCGCTATCGGACTAGCGGGGGGGCGCGATTCCACGAGCAGTACTTC. It encodes CASSRYRTSGGARFHEQYF.